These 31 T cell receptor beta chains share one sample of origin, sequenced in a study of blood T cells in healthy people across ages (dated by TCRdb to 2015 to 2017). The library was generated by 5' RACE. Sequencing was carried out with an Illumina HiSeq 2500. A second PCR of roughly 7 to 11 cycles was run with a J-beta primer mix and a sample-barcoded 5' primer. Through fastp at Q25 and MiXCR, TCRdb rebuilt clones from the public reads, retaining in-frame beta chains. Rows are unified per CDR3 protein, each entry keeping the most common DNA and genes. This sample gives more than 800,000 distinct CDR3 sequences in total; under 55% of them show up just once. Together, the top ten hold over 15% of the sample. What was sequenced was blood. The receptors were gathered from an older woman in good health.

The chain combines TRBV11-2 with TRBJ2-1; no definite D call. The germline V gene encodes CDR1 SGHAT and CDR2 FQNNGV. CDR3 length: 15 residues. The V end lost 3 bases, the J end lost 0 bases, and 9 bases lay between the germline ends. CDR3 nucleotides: TGTGCCAGCAGCTTGAAAGGACCCTCCTACAATGAGCAGTTCTTC. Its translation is CASSLKGPSYNEQFF.

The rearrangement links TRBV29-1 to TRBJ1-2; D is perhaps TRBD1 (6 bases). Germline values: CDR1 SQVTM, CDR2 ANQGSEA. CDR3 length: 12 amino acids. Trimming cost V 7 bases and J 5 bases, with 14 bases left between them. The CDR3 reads CSARTETYGYTF. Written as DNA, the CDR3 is TGCAGCGCGCGGACAGAAACTTATGGCTACACCTTC.

The CDR3 reads CSVGGDWADTQYF. The DNA for the CDR3 is TGCAGCGTTGGCGGCGACTGGGCAGATACGCAGTATTTT. The chain joins TRBV29-1 to TRBJ2-3; no clear D. From germline, CDR1 is SQVTM and CDR2 ANQGSEA. The length of the CDR3 is 13 residues. V was cut by 4 bases and J by 4 bases, with 12 bases left in between.

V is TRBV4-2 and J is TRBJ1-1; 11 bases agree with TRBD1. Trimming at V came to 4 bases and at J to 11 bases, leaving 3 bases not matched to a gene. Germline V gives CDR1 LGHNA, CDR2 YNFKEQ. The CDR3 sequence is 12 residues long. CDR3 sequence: CASSRTGGDAFF. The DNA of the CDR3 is TGTGCCAGCAGCCGGACAGGGGGCGATGCTTTCTTT.

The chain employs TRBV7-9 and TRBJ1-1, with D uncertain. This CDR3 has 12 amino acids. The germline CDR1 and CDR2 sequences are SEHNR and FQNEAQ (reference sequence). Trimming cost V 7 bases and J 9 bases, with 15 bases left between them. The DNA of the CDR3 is TGTGCCAGCACCCCTTCGGGCTTGAAAGCTTTCTTT. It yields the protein CASTPSGLKAFF.

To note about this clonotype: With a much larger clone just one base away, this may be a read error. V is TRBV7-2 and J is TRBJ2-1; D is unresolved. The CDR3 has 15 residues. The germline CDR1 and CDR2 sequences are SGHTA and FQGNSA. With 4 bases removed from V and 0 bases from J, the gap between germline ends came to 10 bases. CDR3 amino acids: CASSSDWSSYNEQFF. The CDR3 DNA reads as TGTGCCAGCAGCTCCGACTGGAGCTCCTACAATGAGCAGTTCTTC.

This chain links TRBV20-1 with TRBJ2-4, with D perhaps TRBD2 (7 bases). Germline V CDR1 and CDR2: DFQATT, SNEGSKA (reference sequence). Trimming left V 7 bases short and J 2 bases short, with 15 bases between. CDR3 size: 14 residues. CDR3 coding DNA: TGCAGTGGAAGGGGGGGCCAAACCAAAAACATTCAGTACTTC. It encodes CSGRGGQTKNIQYF.

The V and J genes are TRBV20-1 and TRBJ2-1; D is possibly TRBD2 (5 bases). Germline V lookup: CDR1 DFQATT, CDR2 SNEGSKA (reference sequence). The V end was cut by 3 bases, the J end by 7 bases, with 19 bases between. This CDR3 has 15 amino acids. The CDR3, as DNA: TGCAGTGCTAGCCCCGGACTGGTGGGTTTGAATGAGCAGTTCTTC. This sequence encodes CSASPGLVGLNEQFF.

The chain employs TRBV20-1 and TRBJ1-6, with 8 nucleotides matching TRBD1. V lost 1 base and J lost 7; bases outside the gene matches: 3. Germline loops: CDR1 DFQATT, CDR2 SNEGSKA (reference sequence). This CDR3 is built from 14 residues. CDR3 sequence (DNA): TGCAGTGCTAGAGCGGGGACAGGAAATTCACCCCTCCACTTT. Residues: CSARAGTGNSPLHF.

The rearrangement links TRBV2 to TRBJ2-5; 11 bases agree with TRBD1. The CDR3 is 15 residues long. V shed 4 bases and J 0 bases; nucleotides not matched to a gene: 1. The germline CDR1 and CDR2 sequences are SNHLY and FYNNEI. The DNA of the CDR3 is TGTGCCAGCAGTGGGACAGGGGGCAACCAAGAGACCCAGTACTTC. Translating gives CASSGTGGNQETQYF.

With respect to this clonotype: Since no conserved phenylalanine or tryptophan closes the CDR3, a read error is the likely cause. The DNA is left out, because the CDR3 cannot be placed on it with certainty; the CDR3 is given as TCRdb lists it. The CDR3 spells CASSPRAGTGYNEHFI. The chain employs TRBV7-9 and TRBJ2-1; the D call in the table, TRBD1, was not verified against the DNA. Per the germline V gene, CDR1 is SEHNR and CDR2 is FQNEAQ (reference sequence). The CDR3 length equals 16 residues, ends included.

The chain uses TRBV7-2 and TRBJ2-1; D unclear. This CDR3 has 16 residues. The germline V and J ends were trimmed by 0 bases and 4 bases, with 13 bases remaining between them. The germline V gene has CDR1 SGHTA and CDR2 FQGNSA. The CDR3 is CASSLALGSEYNEQFF. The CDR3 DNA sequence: TGTGCCAGCAGCTTAGCGCTCGGTTCGGAGTACAATGAGCAGTTCTTC.

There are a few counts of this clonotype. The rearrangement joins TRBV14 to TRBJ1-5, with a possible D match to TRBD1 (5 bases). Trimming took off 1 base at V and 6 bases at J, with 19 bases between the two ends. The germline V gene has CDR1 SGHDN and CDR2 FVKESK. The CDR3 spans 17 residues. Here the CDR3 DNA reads TGTGCCAGCAGCCAAGTACCACAGCCAAACGGGGGTCAGCCCCAGCATTTT. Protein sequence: CASSQVPQPNGGQPQHF.

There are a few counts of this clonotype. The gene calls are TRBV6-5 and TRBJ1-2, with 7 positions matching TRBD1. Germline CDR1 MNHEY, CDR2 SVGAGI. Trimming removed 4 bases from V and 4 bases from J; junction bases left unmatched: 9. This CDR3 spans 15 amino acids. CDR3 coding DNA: TGTGCCAGCAGTTCACCGACAGGGCGTTCCTATGGCTACACCTTC. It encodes CASSSPTGRSYGYTF.

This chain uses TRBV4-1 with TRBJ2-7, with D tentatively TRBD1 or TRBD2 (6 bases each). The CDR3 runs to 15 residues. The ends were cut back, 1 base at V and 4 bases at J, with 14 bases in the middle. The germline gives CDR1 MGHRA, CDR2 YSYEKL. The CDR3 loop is CASSQGDGGKYEQYF. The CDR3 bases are TGCGCCAGCAGCCAAGGTGACGGGGGCAAGTACGAGCAGTACTTC.

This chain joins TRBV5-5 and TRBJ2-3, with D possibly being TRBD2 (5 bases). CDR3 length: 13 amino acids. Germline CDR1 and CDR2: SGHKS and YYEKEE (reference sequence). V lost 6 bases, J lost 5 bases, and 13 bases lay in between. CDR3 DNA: TGTGCCAGCAACTACCAGGCGGGAGATACGCAGTATTTT. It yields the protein CASNYQAGDTQYF. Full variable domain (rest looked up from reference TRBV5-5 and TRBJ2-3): DAGVTQSPTHLIKTRGQQVTLRCSPISGHKSVSWYQQVLGQGPQFIFQYYEKEERGRGNFPDRFSARQFPNYSSELNVNALLLGDSALYLCASNYQAGDTQYFGPGTRLTVL.

The CDR3 region has the DNA TGTGCCAGCAGGTTGATTCCAGATACGCAGTATTTT. Translation gives CASRLIPDTQYF. This chain uses TRBV2 with TRBJ2-3; D is unclear. CDR3 length: 12 amino acids. V was trimmed by 6 bases and J by 4 bases, leaving 8 bases between them. The germline CDR1 and CDR2 sequences are SNHLY and FYNNEI. The full variable domain, completed using reference TRBV2 and TRBJ2-3, is EPEVTQTPSHQVTQMGQEVILRCVPISNHLYFYWYRQILGQKVEFLVSFYNNEISEKSEIFDDQFSVERPDGSNFTLKIRSTKLEDSAMYFCASRLIPDTQYFGPGTRLTVL.

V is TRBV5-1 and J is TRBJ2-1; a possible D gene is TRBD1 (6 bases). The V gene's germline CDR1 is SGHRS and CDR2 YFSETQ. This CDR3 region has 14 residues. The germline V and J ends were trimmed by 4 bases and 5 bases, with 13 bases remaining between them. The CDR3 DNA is TGCGCCAGCAGCATAGGACAGAAGAACAATGAGCAGTTCTTC. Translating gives CASSIGQKNNEQFF.

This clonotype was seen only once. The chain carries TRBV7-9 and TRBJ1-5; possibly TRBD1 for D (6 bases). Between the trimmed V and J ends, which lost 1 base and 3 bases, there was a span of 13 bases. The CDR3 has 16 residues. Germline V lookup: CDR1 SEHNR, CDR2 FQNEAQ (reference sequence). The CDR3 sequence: CASSLVRGQYNQPQHF. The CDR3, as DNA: TGTGCCAGCAGCTTAGTCCGGGGGCAATACAATCAGCCCCAGCATTTT.

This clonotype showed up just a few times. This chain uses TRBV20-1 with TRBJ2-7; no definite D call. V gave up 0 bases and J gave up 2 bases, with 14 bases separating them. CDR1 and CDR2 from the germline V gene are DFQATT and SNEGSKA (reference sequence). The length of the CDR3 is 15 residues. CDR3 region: CSARDPGRSAYEQYF. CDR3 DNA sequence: TGCAGTGCTAGAGATCCGGGCAGGTCCGCCTACGAGCAGTACTTC.

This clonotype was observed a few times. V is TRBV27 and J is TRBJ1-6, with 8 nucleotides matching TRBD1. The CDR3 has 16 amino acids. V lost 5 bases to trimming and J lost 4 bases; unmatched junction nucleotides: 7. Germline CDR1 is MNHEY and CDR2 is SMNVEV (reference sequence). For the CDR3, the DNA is TGTGCCAGCAGTCCCTGGACAGGGCGATATAATTCACCCCTCCACTTT. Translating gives CASSPWTGRYNSPLHF.

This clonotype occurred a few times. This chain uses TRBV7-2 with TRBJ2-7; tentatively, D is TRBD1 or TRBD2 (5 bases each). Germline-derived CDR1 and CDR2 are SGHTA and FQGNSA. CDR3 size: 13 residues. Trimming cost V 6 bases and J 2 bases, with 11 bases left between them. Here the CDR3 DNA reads TGTGCCAGCAGTCGGGGCAGGGCCTACGAGCAGTACTTC. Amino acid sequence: CASSRGRAYEQYF.

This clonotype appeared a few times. The CDR3 loop reads CASISTGGYTF. CDR3 coding DNA: TGTGCCAGCATTAGTACGGGGGGCTACACCTTC. The chain joins TRBV6-5 to TRBJ1-2; D unclear. CDR3 length equals 11 residues. Germline-derived CDR1 and CDR2 are MNHEY and SVGAGI. Between the trimmed V and J ends, which lost 7 bases and 8 bases, there was a span of 11 bases.

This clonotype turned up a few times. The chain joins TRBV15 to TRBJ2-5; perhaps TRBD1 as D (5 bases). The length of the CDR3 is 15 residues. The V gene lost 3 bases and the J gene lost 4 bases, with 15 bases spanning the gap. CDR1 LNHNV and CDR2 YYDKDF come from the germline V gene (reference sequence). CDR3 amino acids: CATSSPIGAVETQYF. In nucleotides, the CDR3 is TGTGCCACCAGCAGCCCTATTGGGGCGGTAGAGACCCAGTACTTC.

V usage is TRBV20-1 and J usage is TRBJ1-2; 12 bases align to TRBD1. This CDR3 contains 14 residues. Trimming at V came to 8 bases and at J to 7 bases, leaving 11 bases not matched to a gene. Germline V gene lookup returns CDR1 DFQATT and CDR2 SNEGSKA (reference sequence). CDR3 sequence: CSPLRGQGAFGYTF. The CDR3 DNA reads TGCAGTCCACTACGGGGACAGGGGGCATTTGGCTACACCTTC.

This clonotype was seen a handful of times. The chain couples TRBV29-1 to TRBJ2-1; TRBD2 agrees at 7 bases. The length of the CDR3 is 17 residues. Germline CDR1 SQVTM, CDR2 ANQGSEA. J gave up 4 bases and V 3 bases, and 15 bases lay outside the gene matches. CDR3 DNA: TGCAGCGTTGATGTCGGGGCCCGGACTAGAACATACAATGAGCAGTTCTTC. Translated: CSVDVGARTRTYNEQFF.

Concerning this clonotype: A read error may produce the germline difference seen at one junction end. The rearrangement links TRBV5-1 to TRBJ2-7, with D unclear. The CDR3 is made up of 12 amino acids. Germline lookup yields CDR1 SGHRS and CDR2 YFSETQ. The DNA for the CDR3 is TGCGCCAACAGCTTTGGGGATTCAGAGCAGTACTTC. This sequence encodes CANSFGDSEQYF.

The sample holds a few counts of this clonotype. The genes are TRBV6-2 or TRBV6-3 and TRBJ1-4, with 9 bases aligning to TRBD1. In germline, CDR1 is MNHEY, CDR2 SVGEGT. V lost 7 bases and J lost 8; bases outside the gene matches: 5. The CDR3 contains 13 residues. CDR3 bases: TGTGCCAGCAAACAGGGGGCCGGGGAAAAACTGTTTTTT. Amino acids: CASKQGAGEKLFF.

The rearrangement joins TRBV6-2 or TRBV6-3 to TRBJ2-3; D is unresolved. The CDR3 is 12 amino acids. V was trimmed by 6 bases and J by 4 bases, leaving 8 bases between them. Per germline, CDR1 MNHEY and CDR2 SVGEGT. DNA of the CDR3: TGTGCCAGCAGGCAAGAAGCAGATACGCAGTATTTT. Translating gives CASRQEADTQYF.

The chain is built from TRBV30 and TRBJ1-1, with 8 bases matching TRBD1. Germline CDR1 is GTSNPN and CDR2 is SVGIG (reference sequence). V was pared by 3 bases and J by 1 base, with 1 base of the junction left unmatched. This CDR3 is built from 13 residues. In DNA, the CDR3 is TGTGCCTGGAGGGACAGGGCGAACACTGAAGCTTTCTTT. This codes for CAWRDRANTEAFF.

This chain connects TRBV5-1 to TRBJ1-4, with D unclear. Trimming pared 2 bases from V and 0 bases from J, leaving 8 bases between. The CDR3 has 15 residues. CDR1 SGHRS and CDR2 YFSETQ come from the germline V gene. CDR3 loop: CASSFQQPTNEKLFF. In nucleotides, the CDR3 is TGCGCCAGCAGCTTCCAACAGCCAACTAATGAAAAACTGTTTTTT.